This entry lists 10 T cell receptor beta chains sequenced from one sample in a study of blood T cell repertoires in COVID-19. The assay was immunoSEQ multiplex PCR, and TCRdb's table has in-frame clones only and misses some. The data contain about 48,000 clones, approximately 80% of them singletons. The sample was peripheral blood. These receptors were collected from a human donor with active or convalescent COVID-19. The donor label of this sample is uncertain.

V is TRBV5-1 and J is TRBJ2-2, with 7 bases aligning to TRBD1. Germline V gene lookup returns CDR1 SGHRS and CDR2 YFSETQ. This CDR3 has 17 amino acids. Trimming took 1 base from V and 3 from J; bases not matched to a gene: 9. The CDR3 protein is CASSLWSGQEDTGELFF. The CDR3 nucleotides read TGCGCCAGCAGCTTGTGGTCCGGACAGGAGGACACCGGGGAGCTGTTTTTT.

V usage is TRBV7-3 and J usage is TRBJ2-1; perhaps TRBD2 as D (5 bases). The CDR3 is made up of 13 amino acids. Germline CDR1 SGHTA, CDR2 FQGTGA. Trimming took off 2 bases at V and 6 bases at J, with 8 bases between the two ends. CDR3 in DNA: TGTGCCAGCAGCTTAGGAGGAATCAATGAGCAGTTCTTC. Translating it yields CASSLGGINEQFF.

The chain links TRBV19 to TRBJ2-5; D may be TRBD1 (6 bases). Trimming removed 3 bases at V and 5 bases at J, with 16 bases between. Germline CDR1 is LNHDA and CDR2 is SQIVND (reference sequence). This CDR3 has 15 residues. The CDR3, as DNA: TGTGCCAGTAGTATGGCAGGGGAGAGGGGGGAGACCCAGTACTTC. It is translated as CASSMAGERGETQYF.

The chain has TRBV11-3 and TRBJ2-3, with 7 positions matching TRBD1. The CDR3 is 17 amino acids. Trimming removed 0 bases from V and 4 bases from J; junction bases left unmatched: 10. CDR1 is SGHNT and CDR2 is YENEEA in the germline V gene. CDR3 DNA: TGTGCCAGCAGCTTAGACGACGACAGGGTCGGGGCAGATACGCAGTATTTT. This encodes CASSLDDDRVGADTQYF.

The gene calls are TRBV7-2 and TRBJ2-5, with D possibly TRBD2 on 6 matching bases. V was pared by 1 base and J by 5 bases, with 17 bases between. Germline V gives CDR1 SGHTA, CDR2 FQGNSA. This CDR3 has 16 residues. The CDR3 coding sequence is TGTGCCAGCAGCTTAGTGGCGGGGCCCCCGGGGGAGACCCAGTACTTC. Its translation: CASSLVAGPPGETQYF.

The rearrangement links TRBV19 to TRBJ1-5; tentative D call: TRBD1 (5 bases). Germline values: CDR1 LNHDA, CDR2 SQIVND (reference sequence). This CDR3 comprises 17 residues. The V and J ends lost 6 bases and 0 bases respectively, with 18 bases between them. CDR3 coding DNA: TGTGCCAGTAGGGGGGTTCGGTTAGCGGGTAGCAATCAGCCCCAGCATTTT. It translates to CASRGVRLAGSNQPQHF.

The rearrangement links TRBV9 to TRBJ2-1; 9 bases are shared with TRBD2. CDR3 length: 18 amino acids. V shed 3 bases and J 0 bases; nucleotides not matched to a gene: 10. Germline CDR1 is SGDLS and CDR2 is YYNGEE. The CDR3 bases are TGTGCCAGCAGCGCGGGGTATGGTAGCGGGAGCTCCTACAATGAGCAGTTCTTC. It is translated as CASSAGYGSGSSYNEQFF.

CDR3 in DNA: TGTGCCAGCAGCCCGACAGGACCGACACAAATGAACACTGAAGCTTTCTTT. Translation gives CASSPTGPTQMNTEAFF. V is TRBV14 and J is TRBJ1-1; D is perhaps TRBD1 (6 bases). The CDR3 spans 17 residues. In germline, CDR1 is SGHDN, CDR2 FVKESK. V lost 4 bases and J lost 0, with 18 bases in between.

This clone appeared a single time. This chain joins TRBV6-1 and TRBJ2-1, with TRBD2 as a possible D gene (6 bases). Germline lookup yields CDR1 MNHNS and CDR2 SASEGT. V lost 4 bases to trimming and J lost 2 bases, with 18 bases between them. The CDR3 totals 17 residues. The CDR3 protein is CASSVVLGLQAYNEQFF. CDR3 nucleotides: TGTGCCAGCAGTGTAGTGTTGGGACTGCAAGCCTACAATGAGCAGTTCTTC.

The rearrangement links TRBV7-9 to TRBJ1-2; D remains ambiguous. The ends were cut back, 6 bases at V and 8 bases at J, with 10 bases in the middle. Germline assignment: CDR1 SEHNR and CDR2 FQNEAQ (reference sequence). The CDR3 is made up of 11 amino acids. The CDR3 DNA reads as TGTGCCAGCAGTTCCCCTTCGGGCTACACCTTC. Residues: CASSSPSGYTF.